This entry lists 11 T cell receptor beta chains sequenced from one sample in a study of somatic mutations in cytotoxic T cells in rheumatoid arthritis. Only in-frame clones appear in the TCRdb table, and some are missing; sequencing was by immunoSEQ multiplex PCR. This sample has roughly 5,500 clones, with roughly 80% found just once. Material: CD8+ T cells sorted from blood. The source is a woman between 45 and 65 years old with rheumatoid arthritis.

The CDR3 nucleotides read TGTGCCAGCAGTGATAAGCCCCAGGGCTGGAATCAGCCCCAGCATTTT. Its protein is CASSDKPQGWNQPQHF. V is TRBV2 and J is TRBJ1-5; D is possibly TRBD1 (5 bases). Germline V gene lookup returns CDR1 SNHLY and CDR2 FYNNEI. The CDR3 is 16 residues long. The V gene lost 3 bases and the J gene lost 4 bases, with 16 bases spanning the gap.

The rearrangement joins TRBV11-1 to TRBJ2-7; perhaps TRBD1 as D (5 bases). This CDR3 spans 11 amino acids. CDR1 and CDR2 from the germline V gene are SGHAT and FQDESV (reference sequence). V lost 6 bases and J lost 7, with 10 bases in between. The CDR3 region is CASREGVEQYF. CDR3 nucleotide sequence: TGTGCCAGCAGGGAAGGGGTTGAGCAGTACTTC.

This sequence joins TRBV9 and TRBJ2-3; TRBD2 matches at 9 bases. Per the germline V gene, CDR1 is SGDLS and CDR2 is YYNGEE. With V trimmed by 0 bases and J by 1 base, 12 bases remained unmatched. The CDR3 runs 19 residues. This CDR3 is CASSVVGWSSGGGTDTQYF. The DNA of the CDR3 is TGTGCCAGCAGCGTAGTTGGATGGAGTAGCGGGGGAGGCACAGATACGCAGTATTTT.

V usage is TRBV6-6 and J usage is TRBJ2-5; D is possibly TRBD1 (6 bases). The germline CDR1 and CDR2 sequences are MNHNY and SVGAGI (reference sequence). This CDR3 has 16 residues. V gave up 0 bases and J gave up 1 base, with 12 bases separating them. The CDR3 reads CASSYSRGYSQETQYF. The CDR3 nucleotides read TGTGCCAGCAGTTACTCGAGGGGGTATAGCCAAGAGACCCAGTACTTC.

The genes are TRBV7-8 and TRBJ2-3; D is unresolved. V lost 5 bases to trimming and J lost 3 bases, with 6 bases between them. The CDR3 consists of 12 residues. CDR1 and CDR2 from the germline V gene are SGHVS and FQNEAQ. CDR3 in amino acids: CASSRSTDTQYF. Here the CDR3 DNA reads TGTGCCAGCAGCCGGAGTACAGATACGCAGTATTTT.

The chain is built from TRBV7-9 and TRBJ1-2; 8 bases line up with TRBD1. J lost 8 bases, V lost 3 bases, and 5 bases had no gene match. CDR3 length: 13 amino acids. In germline, CDR1 is SEHNR, CDR2 FQNEAQ (reference sequence). The CDR3 loop is CASSLGQVSGYTF. The DNA for the CDR3 is TGTGCCAGCAGCTTGGGACAGGTTTCCGGCTACACCTTC.

The chain couples TRBV7-9 to TRBJ2-1; possibly TRBD2 for D (6 bases). CDR1 is SEHNR, CDR2 FQNEAQ, per germline (reference sequence). The CDR3 is 13 amino acids. Deletions cut 4 bases from V and 9 bases from J, with 13 bases between. This CDR3 is CASSYRGGTEQFF. DNA for the CDR3: TGTGCCAGCAGCTACCGTGGGGGGACTGAGCAGTTCTTC.

This clone was detected a few times. The chain combines TRBV7-9 with TRBJ1-2, with TRBD1 matching 7 bases. The germline gives CDR1 SEHNR, CDR2 FQNEAQ (reference sequence). The CDR3 extends over 13 amino acids. J lost 7 bases, V lost 3 bases, and 5 bases had no gene match. The DNA for the CDR3 is TGTGCCAGCAGCTTGGGACAGTCTATTGGCTACACCTTC. Translation: CASSLGQSIGYTF.

The chain combines TRBV27 with TRBJ1-1, with a tentative D call TRBD1 (6 bases). Germline V CDR1 and CDR2: MNHEY, SMNVEV (reference sequence). Trimming pared 8 bases from V and 5 bases from J, leaving 9 bases between. This CDR3 has 11 amino acids. The chain's CDR3 is CASLTGTEAFF. CDR3 bases: TGTGCCAGCCTCACAGGGACTGAAGCTTTCTTT.

J is TRBJ2-5 and V is TRBV4-1; D is perhaps TRBD2 (6 bases). Germline V gene data show CDR1 as MGHRA and CDR2 as YSYEKL. The V end lost 0 bases, the J end lost 1 base, and 15 bases lay between the germline ends. This CDR3 spans 17 amino acids. CDR3 nucleotide sequence: TGCGCCAGCAGCCAAGAACCAAATTTGGGGGGCCAAGAGACCCAGTACTTC. Residues: CASSQEPNLGGQETQYF.

In this sample, this clone turned up a few times. The chain uses TRBV7-6 and TRBJ2-3; D unresolved. Germline V gene sequence: CDR1 SGHVS, CDR2 FNYEAQ. V was trimmed by 5 bases and J by 0 bases, leaving 6 bases between them. The CDR3 length is 13 residues. CDR3 sequence: CASSPTSTDTQYF. Written as DNA, the CDR3 is TGTGCCAGCAGCCCTACTAGCACAGATACGCAGTATTTT.